This is a list of T cell receptor beta chains from one sample in a study of blood T cell repertoires in COVID-19. The table came from immunoSEQ multiplex PCR; TCRdb's copy has only in-frame clones and leaves some out. The data contain fewer than 150,000 clones, about 87% of them singletons. The sequenced sample was PBMCs or T cells enriched from blood (not recorded which). These receptors were taken from a man aged 50 to 59 in a cohort exposed to, infected with or recovered from COVID-19 (not recorded which). Both conserved end residues are part of each CDR3. The D gene is left open where the match is weak. Where a row states a size, it is once, few, many or the class of an expanded clone; other rows omit it.

D gene,J gene,V gene,clone size,CDR3 DNA,CDR3 protein
TRBD1,TRBJ1-6,TRBV5-6,.,TGTGCCAGCAGACAAGGACAGGGCTCTATTAATTCACCCCTCCACTTT,CASRQGQGSINSPLHF
TRBD2,TRBJ2-7,TRBV9,.,TGTGCCAGCAGCTCACGACTAGCGGGAGTAGATGAGCAGTACTTC,CASSSRLAGVDEQYF
.,TRBJ2-6,TRBV5-6,.,TGTGCCAGCAGCTTGGCAGGGTATGGGGTCCTGACTTTC,CASSLAGYGVLTF
TRBD1,TRBJ2-3,TRBV6-2/TRBV6-3,.,TGTGCCAGCAGTTACCCTGAATCCCCGGGACAGGGGGTCGCAGATACGCAGTATTTT,CASSYPESPGQGVADTQYF
TRBD2,TRBJ2-1,TRBV7-9,.,TGTGCCAGCAGACTAGCGGGGATTAATGAGCAGTTCTTC,CASRLAGINEQFF
.,TRBJ1-4,TRBV5-1,.,TGCGCCAGCAGCTTCCGCGGACTTAGTAATGAAAAACTGTTTTTT,CASSFRGLSNEKLFF
TRBD2,TRBJ2-7,TRBV24-1,.,TGTGCCACCACAAGAGCGGGAGCCTACGAGCAGTACTTC,CATTRAGAYEQYF
TRBD2,TRBJ2-7,TRBV5-1,once,TGCGCCAGCAGCCCCCGTAGCGGGTCAACCTACGAGCAGTACTTC,CASSPRSGSTYEQYF
.,TRBJ2-1,TRBV4-1,once,TGCGCCAGCAGCCAAGGGCAATACAATGAGCAGTTCTTC,CASSQGQYNEQFF
TRBD2,TRBJ2-1,TRBV19,.,TGTGCCAGTAGTATAGACCTCCTAGCGGGACTTGGGTCCTACAATGAGCAGTTCTTC,CASSIDLLAGLGSYNEQFF
.,TRBJ2-5,TRBV3-1/TRBV3-2,.,TGTGCCAGCAGAAGTGGGGGGGCGTACCAAGAGACCCAGTACTTC,CASRSGGAYQETQYF
.,TRBJ1-2,TRBV27,.,TGTGCCAGCAGTTTGGCGGCCTCTAACTATGGCTACACCTTC,CASSLAASNYGYTF
.,TRBJ2-7,TRBV27,.,TGTGCCAGCAGTTTAAAAGCGATCTCCTACGAGCAGTACTTC,CASSLKAISYEQYF
TRBD1,TRBJ1-2,TRBV4-3,.,TGCGCCAGCAGCCAAGTCGGGACAGGAGGGAGCTATGGCTACACCTTC,CASSQVGTGGSYGYTF
TRBD2,TRBJ2-5,TRBV2,.,TGTGCCAGCAGTGACCCGGCGGGGGGGCCTGAGACCCAGTACTTC,CASSDPAGGPETQYF
.,TRBJ1-6,TRBV11-2,few,TGTGCCAGCAGCTTAGATCGGCCCAGGGATGAATGGAATTCACCCCTCCACTTT,CASSLDRPRDEWNSPLHF
.,TRBJ2-3,TRBV29-1,once,TGCAGCGTTGACGCTGATTCGGGTGATACGCAGTATTTT,CSVDADSGDTQYF
TRBD1,TRBJ2-1,TRBV4-2,.,TGTGCCAGCAGCCGAGACAGGGGGGTCTACAATGAGCAGTTCTTC,CASSRDRGVYNEQFF
TRBD1,TRBJ2-5,TRBV29-1,.,TGCAGCGGCCGGAAAGGGACAGGGGTTTCGAGTTTGGAAACCCAGTACTTC,CSGRKGTGVSSLETQYF
.,TRBJ1-5,TRBV24-1,.,TGTGCCACCAGTTGGGGGGAGAATCAGCCCCAGCATTTT,CATSWGENQPQHF
.,TRBJ1-3,TRBV5-6,.,TGTGCCAGCAGCGTGGGAGTAAGTGGAAACACCATATATTTT,CASSVGVSGNTIYF
TRBD2,TRBJ2-4,TRBV18,.,TGTGCCAGCTCCCCTACTGGACTAGCGGGAGTGAAGTACTTC,CASSPTGLAGVKYF
TRBD2,TRBJ2-3,TRBV4-1,.,TGCGCCAGCAGCCAGGGGGGGACTACCACAGATACGCAGTATTTT,CASSQGGTTTDTQYF
TRBD1,TRBJ2-7,TRBV7-3,.,TGTGCCAGCAGTTCAACAGGGGGCGGGGAGCAGTACTTC,CASSSTGGGEQYF